The 21 T cell receptor beta chains listed next were all sequenced from one sample in a study of T cell changes during pregnancy in multiple sclerosis. Sequencing used immunoSEQ multiplex PCR; TCRdb keeps in-frame clones, though not all of them. The sample consists of some 87,000 clones, 85% to 95% of them appearing once. Sequenced material: peripheral blood, taken in the first trimester of pregnancy. The source is a female donor with multiple sclerosis, enrolled in a pregnancy study.

The V gene is TRBV4-3, the J gene TRBJ2-2; 8 nucleotides line up with TRBD1. V was pared by 1 base and J by 7 bases, with 5 bases of the junction left unmatched. The CDR3 sequence is 15 residues long. Germline values: CDR1 LGHNA, CDR2 YSLEER. The DNA for the CDR3 is TGCGCCAGCAGCCAAGGGGCAGGGGGCATCGGGGAGCTGTTTTTT. This codes for CASSQGAGGIGELFF.

V and J are TRBV6-1 and TRBJ2-6; D remains ambiguous. V dropped 0 bases and J dropped 3 bases, with 9 bases sitting between them. The CDR3 is 16 residues long. Germline assignment: CDR1 MNHNS and CDR2 SASEGT. The CDR3 sequence: CASSEALGGGANVLTF. The CDR3 DNA reads as TGTGCCAGCAGTGAAGCGCTAGGTGGTGGGGCCAACGTCCTGACTTTC.

The rearrangement joins TRBV5-1 to TRBJ1-1; 9 bases match TRBD1. Germline V lookup: CDR1 SGHRS, CDR2 YFSETQ. The CDR3 covers 17 residues. The V segment lost 2 bases and the J segment 0 bases; nucleotides outside the gene matches: 8. The CDR3 protein is CASSLAGTGTMNTEAFF. For the CDR3, the DNA is TGCGCCAGCAGCTTAGCCGGGACAGGGACCATGAACACTGAAGCTTTCTTT.

The chain uses TRBV5-4 and TRBJ2-3; D might be TRBD1 (5 bases). The V and J ends lost 1 base and 11 bases respectively, with 17 bases between them. Per the germline V gene, CDR1 is SGHNT and CDR2 is YYREEE (reference sequence). This CDR3 comprises 14 residues. The CDR3, as DNA: TGTGCCAGCAGCTTGTTTCAGGGTTTCGCTATGCAGTATTTT. Protein product: CASSLFQGFAMQYF.

There are a few counts of this clone. V gene TRBV28 combines with J gene TRBJ1-2; possible D gene TRBD1, 6 bases. The CDR3 sequence is 11 residues long. From germline, CDR1 is MDHEN and CDR2 SYDVKM. Trimming took off 4 bases at V and 8 bases at J, with 8 bases between the two ends. CDR3 sequence: CASSSGVGYTF. CDR3 DNA: TGTGCCAGCAGTTCAGGGGTCGGCTACACCTTC.

The J gene is TRBJ1-2, the V gene TRBV27; the match to TRBD1 covers 10 bases. V shed 3 bases, J shed 5 bases, and the junction held 9 bases outside the gene matches. The CDR3 totals 16 residues. Germline V lookup: CDR1 MNHEY, CDR2 SMNVEV (reference sequence). CDR3 residues: CASSLTPPGQGYGYTF. CDR3 coding DNA: TGTGCCAGCAGTTTGACCCCCCCGGGACAGGGGTATGGCTACACCTTC.

This sequence joins TRBV28 and TRBJ2-7, with D hard to call. V lost 5 bases, J lost 5 bases, and 7 bases lay in between. Germline CDR1 and CDR2: MDHEN and SYDVKM. The CDR3 is 11 residues long. CDR3 sequence (DNA): TGTGCCAGCAGTCCTCTCCACGAGCAGTACTTC. Amino acids: CASSPLHEQYF.

The V gene is TRBV9, the J gene TRBJ2-7; D not resolved. Germline V CDR1 and CDR2: SGDLS, YYNGEE. The length of the CDR3 is 15 residues. The ends were cut back, 0 bases at V and 3 bases at J, with 13 bases in the middle. For the CDR3, the DNA is TGTGCCAGCAGCGTAGGTGCAGTTCCCCGCTACGAGCAGTACTTC. Its protein product is CASSVGAVPRYEQYF.

This clone was seen only once. This chain joins TRBV10-1 and TRBJ2-1; D remains ambiguous. Between the trimmed V and J ends, which lost 8 bases and 5 bases, there was a span of 16 bases. In germline, CDR1 is WNHNN, CDR2 SYGVQD (reference sequence). There are 14 residues in the CDR3. The CDR3 is CASGPVVSHNEQFF. For the CDR3, the DNA is TGCGCCAGCGGGCCGGTCGTCTCGCACAATGAGCAGTTCTTC.

The J gene is TRBJ1-3, the V gene TRBV11-2, with TRBD1 as a possible D gene (5 bases). V was pared by 2 bases and J by 0 bases, with 5 bases between. Germline V gives CDR1 SGHAT, CDR2 FQNNGV. The CDR3 contains 14 residues. This CDR3 reads CASSLQGSGNTIYF. The CDR3 DNA reads as TGTGCCAGCAGCTTACAGGGCTCTGGAAACACCATATATTTT.

V and J are TRBV28 and TRBJ1-5, with D possibly matching TRBD1 (5 bases). V was trimmed by 5 bases and J by 4 bases, leaving 15 bases between them. This CDR3 has 15 amino acids. CDR1 and CDR2 from the germline V gene are MDHEN and SYDVKM. CDR3 nucleotides: TGTGCCAGCAGTCCACTGGACATAAGAAATCAGCCCCAGCATTTT. This encodes CASSPLDIRNQPQHF.

The chain has TRBV5-1 and TRBJ1-1, with 7 bases lining up with TRBD1. The germline CDR1 and CDR2 sequences are SGHRS and YFSETQ. J lost 4 bases, V lost 4 bases, and 7 bases had no gene match. The CDR3 is 14 amino acids. This CDR3 is CASSPGQPVTEAFF. CDR3 coding DNA: TGCGCCAGCAGCCCGGGACAGCCAGTCACTGAAGCTTTCTTT.

This clone was observed a handful of times. V gene TRBV14 combines with J gene TRBJ1-2; D is perhaps TRBD1 (5 bases). This CDR3 is 14 amino acids long. V was clipped by 2 bases and J by 4 bases, with 11 bases between them. Germline-derived CDR1 and CDR2 are SGHDN and FVKESK. The CDR3 DNA follows: TGTGCCAGCAGCCAATTTACAGGCACCTATGGCTACACCTTC. This codes for CASSQFTGTYGYTF.

The rearrangement uses TRBV4-1 and TRBJ2-6; 7 nucleotides match TRBD2. In germline, CDR1 is MGHRA, CDR2 YSYEKL. The CDR3 consists of 21 residues. The ends lost 2 bases at V and 0 bases at J; junction bases unmatched: 16. The DNA for the CDR3 is TGCGCCAGCAGCCAACATCGGGCAGGGCTAGCGGTAAGCTCTGGGGCCAACGTCCTGACTTTC. It specifies CASSQHRAGLAVSSGANVLTF.

The rearrangement links TRBV15 to TRBJ1-5; maybe TRBD1 (5 bases). CDR3 size: 17 residues. Germline lookup yields CDR1 LNHNV and CDR2 YYDKDF (reference sequence). Between the trimmed V and J ends, which lost 3 bases and 4 bases, there was a span of 19 bases. The CDR3, as DNA: TGTGCCACCAGCAGTCCACCAGGGACTCCACTAAATCAGCCCCAGCATTTT. This encodes CATSSPPGTPLNQPQHF.

V and J are TRBV6-5 and TRBJ2-1, with D possibly being TRBD1 (5 bases). The CDR3 spans 15 residues. Looked up from germline, CDR1 is MNHEY and CDR2 is SVGAGI. Trimming stripped 4 bases from V and 4 bases from J, with 14 bases between. This CDR3 is CASSSSYQGYNEQFF. The DNA for the CDR3 is TGTGCCAGCAGTTCCTCATATCAGGGTTACAATGAGCAGTTCTTC.

The chain links TRBV30 to TRBJ2-2, with D unresolved. The CDR3 loop spans 15 amino acids. V was shortened by 1 base and J by 0 bases, with 9 bases between the two germline ends. The V gene's germline CDR1 is GTSNPN and CDR2 SVGIG (reference sequence). CDR3 protein: CAWSGSAPNTGELFF. DNA for the CDR3: TGTGCCTGGAGTGGGAGCGCACCGAACACCGGGGAGCTGTTTTTT.

The V call is TRBV5-1, the J call TRBJ1-4; D remains ambiguous. The CDR3 length is 14 residues. The ends were cut back, 4 bases at V and 8 bases at J, with 15 bases in the middle. Germline V gene data show CDR1 as SGHRS and CDR2 as YFSETQ. The CDR3 protein is CASSPGSLAEKLFF. CDR3 nucleotides: TGCGCCAGCAGCCCCGGGAGCTTGGCAGAAAAACTGTTTTTT.

V is TRBV5-1 and J is TRBJ2-3; the D is unclear. The CDR3 covers 14 residues. Between the trimmed V and J ends, which lost 0 bases and 0 bases, there was a span of 5 bases. CDR1 SGHRS and CDR2 YFSETQ come from the germline V gene. The CDR3 DNA follows: TGCGCCAGCAGCTTGGAACAGAGCACAGATACGCAGTATTTT. Its protein is CASSLEQSTDTQYF.

The chain carries TRBV7-8 and TRBJ2-5; D call uncertain. Trimming removed 5 bases from V and 2 bases from J, with 12 bases in between. This CDR3 has 14 amino acids. Per the germline V gene, CDR1 is SGHVS and CDR2 is FQNEAQ. CDR3 DNA sequence: TGTGCCAGCAGCCCAAATACGCGACAAGAGACCCAGTACTTC. Residues: CASSPNTRQETQYF. The full variable domain, in which reference TRBV7-8 and TRBJ2-5 provide the parts outside the CDR3, is GAGVSQSPRYKVAKRGQDVALRCDPISGHVSLFWYQQALGQGPEFLTYFQNEAQLDKSGLPSDRFFAERPEGSVSTLKIQRTQQEDSAVYLCASSPNTRQETQYFGPGTRLLVL.

The chain uses TRBV5-4 and TRBJ2-3; D possibly corresponds to TRBD2 (6 bases). The CDR3 has 15 residues. V was shortened by 3 bases and J by 1 base, with 12 bases between the two germline ends. Germline CDR1 is SGHNT and CDR2 is YYREEE (reference sequence). The CDR3 bases are TGTGCCAGCAGCTCGTCGGGAGAGGGCACAGATACGCAGTATTTT. It yields the protein CASSSSGEGTDTQYF.